This is a list of T cell receptor beta chains from one sample in a study of blood T cell repertoires in COVID-19. The assay was immunoSEQ multiplex PCR, and TCRdb's table has in-frame clones only and misses some. The sample lists 50,000 to 70,000 clones, 88% occurring once. The sequenced sample consisted of peripheral blood. The receptors derive from a man aged 60 to 69 with acute or convalescent COVID-19. Each CDR3 is given with its conserved first and last residue. A D gene is named only where the DNA matches it firmly. Clone size is not always given. Where it is, it says once, few, many or a class for expanded clones.

TRBJ1-2,-,TRBD1,TRBV18,TGTGCCAGCTCACCGGGACAGGGGAATGGCTACACCTTC,CASSPGQGNGYTF
TRBJ2-7,-,TRBD2,TRBV9,TGTGCCAGCAGCGCCGGGACTAGCGGAGCCTACGAGCAGTACTTC,CASSAGTSGAYEQYF
TRBJ1-1,-,TRBD1,TRBV5-1,TGCGCCAGCAGCGCCCGACAGGGCTTGAGCACTGAAGCTTTCTTT,CASSARQGLSTEAFF
TRBJ1-4,-,-,TRBV7-9,TGTGCCAGCAGCCCCCTCACAGGACCTACTAATGAAAAACTGTTTTTT,CASSPLTGPTNEKLFF
TRBJ2-7,few,TRBD2,TRBV18,TGTGCCAGCTCACCGACCGCGGGAGCATTGGACGAGCAGTACTTC,CASSPTAGALDEQYF
TRBJ1-1,-,-,TRBV28,TGTGCCAGCAGTTTATGCCTACGAAAGTGTGAAGCTTTCTTT,CASSLCLRKCEAFF
TRBJ2-7,-,-,TRBV3-1/TRBV3-2,TGTGCCAGCAGCTTTAGCTCCTACGAGCAGTACTTC,CASSFSSYEQYF
TRBJ1-2,-,-,TRBV11-1,TGTGCCAGCAGCTTCAGGGATTCCTATGGCTACACCTTC,CASSFRDSYGYTF
TRBJ2-7,-,TRBD2,TRBV24-1,TGTGCCACCAGTGATTCTCGAGCGGGGAGGAACGAGCAGTACTTC,CATSDSRAGRNEQYF
TRBJ1-1,few,-,TRBV3-1/TRBV3-2,TGTGCCAGCAGCCAAGTGGCGGGGCGCGACACTGAAGCTTTCTTT,CASSQVAGRDTEAFF
TRBJ1-6,-,-,TRBV9,TGTGCCAGCAGCGCCCCCCGAACAGACCTCCGCTTT,CASSAPRTDLRF
TRBJ2-1,-,-,TRBV11-2,TGTGCCAGCAGCTTAAGGGGGACAGAGCAGTTCTTC,CASSLRGTEQFF
TRBJ1-1,-,-,TRBV6-6,TGTGCCAGCAGTTACCCGGAGGGTGGAGCTTTCTTT,CASSYPEGGAFF
TRBJ2-1,-,TRBD2,TRBV30,TGTGCCTGGAGTATGAAGGGACTAGCGGGACTACCTGAGCAGTTCTTC,CAWSMKGLAGLPEQFF
TRBJ1-2,-,TRBD1,TRBV5-1,TGCGCCAGCAGCCAGGGGACAGGGAGCAACTATGGCTACACCTTC,CASSQGTGSNYGYTF
TRBJ1-5,-,-,TRBV6-1,TGTGCCAGCAGTGACGGGGGACTGGGTCAGCCCCAGCATTTT,CASSDGGLGQPQHF
TRBJ2-1,-,TRBD1,TRBV18,TGTGCCAGCTCACCTGACAGGGGATTATACAATGAGCAGTTCTTC,CASSPDRGLYNEQFF
TRBJ1-2,-,TRBD1,TRBV2,TGTGCCAGCGCCGTGAGACAGGGTTCTACCTATGGCTACACCTTC,CASAVRQGSTYGYTF
TRBJ2-7,-,-,TRBV11-2,TGTGCCAGCAGCCTTTCCGGCGGTCATTCCTACGAGCAGTACTTC,CASSLSGGHSYEQYF
TRBJ2-1,-,TRBD2,TRBV7-2,TGTGCCAGCAGCATCGCCGGGACTAGCCTGGGGGGTGAGCAGTTCTTC,CASSIAGTSLGGEQFF
TRBJ2-2,-,TRBD1,TRBV2,TGTGCCAGCAGTATTATGGACAGGGCGGGGCGGGAGCTGTTTTTT,CASSIMDRAGRELFF
TRBJ2-1,-,TRBD2,TRBV11-2,TGTGCCAGCAGCTTAGGCGGGAGCATATCCTATGAGCAGTTCTTC,CASSLGGSISYEQFF
TRBJ1-2,-,TRBD1,TRBV18,TGTGCCAGCTCCACAGGGGGCAGGAACTATGGCTACACCTTC,CASSTGGRNYGYTF